This T cell receptor beta chain was retrieved from a study of post-analysis software for immune sequencing data. For the study at large: Relapsing-remitting, secondary progressive and progressive-relapsing forms of multiple sclerosis all featured among disease courses. Study results and limitations: Versus controls, multiple sclerosis patients showed significantly lower diversity (normalized Chao1). Included in a set of a few TRBV segments more frequent in patients than controls were TRBV5-6, TRBV5-1 and TRBV20-1.

Germline CDR1 MGHRA, CDR2 YSYEKL. The CDR3 loop spans 16 amino acids. In its sample, this clonotype was seen a few times. As yet, its antigen is unknown. The library was made from cDNA and included unique molecular identifiers. Each sample of about 0.9 to 11 million input T cells yielded 500,000 or so cDNA molecules, so each molecule approximated one T cell. One entry per CDR3 protein results from TCRdb running MiXCR on the PCR reads. The sample contains roughly 870,000 distinct CDR3 sequences, approximately 50% of which appear only once. The receptor was derived from a girl under 18 with multiple sclerosis. V and J are TRBV4-1 and TRBJ2-5; D possibly matches TRBD1 or TRBD2 (5 bases each). The J call is uncertain, as TRBJ2-7 better fits the DNA end. The material sequenced was blood. CDR3 sequence (DNA): TGCGCCAGCAGCCAACTGGGGACCTCAGAGGCGTACGAGCAGTACTTC. This encodes CASSQLGTSEAYEQYF.